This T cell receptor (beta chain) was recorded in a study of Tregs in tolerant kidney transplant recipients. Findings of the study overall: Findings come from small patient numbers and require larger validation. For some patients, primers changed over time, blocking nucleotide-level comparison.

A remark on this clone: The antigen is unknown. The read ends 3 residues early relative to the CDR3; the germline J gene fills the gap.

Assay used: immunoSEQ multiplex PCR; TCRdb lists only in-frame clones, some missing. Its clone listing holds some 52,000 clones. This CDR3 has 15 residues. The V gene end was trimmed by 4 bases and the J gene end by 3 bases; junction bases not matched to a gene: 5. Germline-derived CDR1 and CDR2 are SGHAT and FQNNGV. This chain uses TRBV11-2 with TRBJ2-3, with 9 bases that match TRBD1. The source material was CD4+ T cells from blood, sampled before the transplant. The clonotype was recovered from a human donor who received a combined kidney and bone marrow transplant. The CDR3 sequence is CASSSVTGGTDTQYF. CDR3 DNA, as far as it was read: TGTGCCAGCAGCTCCGTGACAGGGGGTACAGATACG.